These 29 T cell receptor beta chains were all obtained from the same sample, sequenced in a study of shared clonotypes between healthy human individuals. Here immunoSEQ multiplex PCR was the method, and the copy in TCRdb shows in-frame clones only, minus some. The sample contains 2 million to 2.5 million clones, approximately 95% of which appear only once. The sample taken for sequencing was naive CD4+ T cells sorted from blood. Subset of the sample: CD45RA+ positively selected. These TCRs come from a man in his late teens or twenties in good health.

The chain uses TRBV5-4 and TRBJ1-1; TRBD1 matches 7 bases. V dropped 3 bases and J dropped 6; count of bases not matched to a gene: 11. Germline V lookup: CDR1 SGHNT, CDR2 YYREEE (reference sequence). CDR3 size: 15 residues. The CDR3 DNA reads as TGTGCCAGCAGCTCCAGAACAGGGGACAGTTCTGAAGCTTTCTTT. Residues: CASSSRTGDSSEAFF.

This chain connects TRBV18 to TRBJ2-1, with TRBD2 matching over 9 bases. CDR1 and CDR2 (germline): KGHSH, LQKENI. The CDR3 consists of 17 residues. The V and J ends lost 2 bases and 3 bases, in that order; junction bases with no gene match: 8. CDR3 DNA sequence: TGTGCCAGCTCACCAGACACTGGGACTAGCAACTACAATGAGCAGTTCTTC. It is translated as CASSPDTGTSNYNEQFF.

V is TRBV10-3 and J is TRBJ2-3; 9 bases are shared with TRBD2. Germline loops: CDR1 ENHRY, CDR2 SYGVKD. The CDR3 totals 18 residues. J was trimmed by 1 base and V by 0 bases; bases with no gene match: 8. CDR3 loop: CAISESAGLAIGTDTQYF. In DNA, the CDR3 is TGTGCCATCAGTGAGTCCGCAGGACTAGCGATAGGCACAGATACGCAGTATTTT.

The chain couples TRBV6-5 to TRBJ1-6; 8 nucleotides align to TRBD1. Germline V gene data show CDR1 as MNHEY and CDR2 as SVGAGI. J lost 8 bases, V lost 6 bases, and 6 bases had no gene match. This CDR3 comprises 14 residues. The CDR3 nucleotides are TGTGCCAGCAGGTGGACAGGGTTGCATTCACCCCTCCACTTT. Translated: CASRWTGLHSPLHF.

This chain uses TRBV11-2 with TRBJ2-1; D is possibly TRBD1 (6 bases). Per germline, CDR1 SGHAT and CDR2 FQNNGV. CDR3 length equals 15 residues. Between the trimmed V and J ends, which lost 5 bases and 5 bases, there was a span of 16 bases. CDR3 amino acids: CASSPVQGTNNEQFF. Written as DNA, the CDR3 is TGTGCCAGCAGCCCCGTCCAGGGGACCAACAATGAGCAGTTCTTC. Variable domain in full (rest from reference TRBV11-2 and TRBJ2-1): EAGVAQSPRYKIIEKRQSVAFWCNPISGHATLYWYQQILGQGPKLLIQFQNNGVVDDSQLPKDRFSAERLKGVDSTLKIQPAKLEDSAVYLCASSPVQGTNNEQFFGPGTRLTVL.

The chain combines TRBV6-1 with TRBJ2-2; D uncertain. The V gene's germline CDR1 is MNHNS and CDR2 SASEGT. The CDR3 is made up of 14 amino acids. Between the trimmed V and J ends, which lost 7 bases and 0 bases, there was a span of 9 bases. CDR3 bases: TGTGCCAGCATCCGAGAGTCGAACACCGGGGAGCTGTTTTTT. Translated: CASIRESNTGELFF.

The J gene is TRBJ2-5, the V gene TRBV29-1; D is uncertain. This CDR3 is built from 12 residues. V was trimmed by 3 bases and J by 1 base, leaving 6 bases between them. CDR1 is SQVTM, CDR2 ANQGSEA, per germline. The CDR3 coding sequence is TGCAGCGTTGAGAAGGCCCAAGAGACCCAGTACTTC. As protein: CSVEKAQETQYF. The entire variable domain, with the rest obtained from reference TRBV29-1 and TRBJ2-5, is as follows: SAVISQKPSRDICQRGTSLTIQCQVDSQVTMMFWYRQQPGQSLTLIATANQGSEATYESGFVIDKFPISRPNLTFSTLTVSNMSPEDSSIYLCSVEKAQETQYFGPGTRLLVL.

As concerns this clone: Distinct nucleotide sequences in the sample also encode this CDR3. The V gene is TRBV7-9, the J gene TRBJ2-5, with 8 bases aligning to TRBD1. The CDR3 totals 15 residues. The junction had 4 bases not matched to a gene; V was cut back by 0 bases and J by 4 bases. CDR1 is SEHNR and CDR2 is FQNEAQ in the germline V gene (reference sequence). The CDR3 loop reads CASSLARGLGETQYF. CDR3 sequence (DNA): TGTGCCAGCAGCTTAGCCAGGGGGCTAGGAGAGACCCAGTACTTC.

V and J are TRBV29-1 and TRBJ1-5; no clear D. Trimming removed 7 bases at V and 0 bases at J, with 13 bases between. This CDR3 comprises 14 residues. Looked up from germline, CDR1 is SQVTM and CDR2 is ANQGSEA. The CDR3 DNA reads TGCAGCGCCTCTGATGTTACTAGCAATCAGCCCCAGCATTTT. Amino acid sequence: CSASDVTSNQPQHF. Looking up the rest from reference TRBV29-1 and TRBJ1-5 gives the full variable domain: SAVISQKPSRDICQRGTSLTIQCQVDSQVTMMFWYRQQPGQSLTLIATANQGSEATYESGFVIDKFPISRPNLTFSTLTVSNMSPEDSSIYLCSASDVTSNQPQHFGDGTRLSIL.

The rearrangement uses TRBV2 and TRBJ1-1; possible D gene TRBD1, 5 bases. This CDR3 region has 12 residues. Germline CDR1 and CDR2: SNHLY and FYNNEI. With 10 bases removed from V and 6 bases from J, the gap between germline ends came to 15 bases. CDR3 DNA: TGTGCCAACAGGCAGGGTCCCGCTGAAGCTTTCTTT. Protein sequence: CANRQGPAEAFF.

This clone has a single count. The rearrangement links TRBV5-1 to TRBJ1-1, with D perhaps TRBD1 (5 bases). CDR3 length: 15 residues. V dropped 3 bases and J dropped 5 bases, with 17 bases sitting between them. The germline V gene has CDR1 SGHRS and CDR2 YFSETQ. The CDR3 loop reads CASSWGQGIETEAFF. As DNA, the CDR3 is TGCGCCAGCAGCTGGGGCCAAGGGATTGAAACTGAAGCTTTCTTT.

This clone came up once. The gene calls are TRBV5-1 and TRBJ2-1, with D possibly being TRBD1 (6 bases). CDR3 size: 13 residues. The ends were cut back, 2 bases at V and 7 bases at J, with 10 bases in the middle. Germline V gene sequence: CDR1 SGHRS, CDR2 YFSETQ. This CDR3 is CASSFPGANEQFF. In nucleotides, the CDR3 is TGCGCCAGCAGCTTCCCAGGGGCAAATGAGCAGTTCTTC.

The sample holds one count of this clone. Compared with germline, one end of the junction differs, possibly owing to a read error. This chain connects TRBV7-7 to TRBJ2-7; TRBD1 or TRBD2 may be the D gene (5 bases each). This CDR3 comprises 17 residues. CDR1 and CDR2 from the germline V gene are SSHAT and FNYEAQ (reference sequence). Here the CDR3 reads CASSLSIGTRIPYEQYF. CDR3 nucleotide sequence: TGTGCTAGCAGCTTATCAATCGGGACCAGAATACCATACGAGCAGTACTTC.

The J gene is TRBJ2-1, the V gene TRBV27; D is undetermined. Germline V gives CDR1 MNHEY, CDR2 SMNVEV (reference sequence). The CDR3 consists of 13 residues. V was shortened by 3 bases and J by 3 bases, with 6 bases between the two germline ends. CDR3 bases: TGTGCCAGCAGTTTCGGTTTCTACAATGAGCAGTTCTTC. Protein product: CASSFGFYNEQFF.

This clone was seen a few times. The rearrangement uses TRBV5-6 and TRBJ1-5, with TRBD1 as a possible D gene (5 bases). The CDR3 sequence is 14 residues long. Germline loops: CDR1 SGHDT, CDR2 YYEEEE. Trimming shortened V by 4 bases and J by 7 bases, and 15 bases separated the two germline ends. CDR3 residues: CASSPGRGGQPQHF. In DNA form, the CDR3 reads TGTGCCAGCAGCCCCGGGAGGGGAGGGCAGCCCCAGCATTTT. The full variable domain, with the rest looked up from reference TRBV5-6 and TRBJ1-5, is DAGVTQSPTHLIKTRGQQVTLRCSPKSGHDTVSWYQQALGQGPQFIFQYYEEEERQRGNFPDRFSGHQFPNYSSELNVNALLLGDSALYLCASSPGRGGQPQHFGDGTRLSIL.

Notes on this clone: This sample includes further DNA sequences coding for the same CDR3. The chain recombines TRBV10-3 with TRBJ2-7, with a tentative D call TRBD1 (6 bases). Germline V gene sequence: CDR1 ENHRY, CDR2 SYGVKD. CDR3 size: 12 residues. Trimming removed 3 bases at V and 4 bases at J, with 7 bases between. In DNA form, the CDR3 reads TGTGCCATCAGTGACAGGGGTTACGAGCAGTACTTC. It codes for CAISDRGYEQYF.

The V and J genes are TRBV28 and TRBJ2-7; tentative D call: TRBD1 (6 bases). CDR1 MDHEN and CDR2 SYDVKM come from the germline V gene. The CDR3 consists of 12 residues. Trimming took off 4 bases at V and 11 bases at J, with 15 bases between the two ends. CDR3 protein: CASSSQGTWEYF. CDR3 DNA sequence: TGTGCCAGCAGTTCCCAGGGGACCTGGGAGTACTTC.

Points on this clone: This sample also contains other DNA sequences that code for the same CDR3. The CDR3 DNA follows: TGTGCCAGCAGTTATTCTGGAAACACCATATATTTT. It yields the protein CASSYSGNTIYF. This chain connects TRBV6-6 to TRBJ1-3; D gene unclear. The germline V gene encodes CDR1 MNHNY and CDR2 SVGAGI (reference sequence). The CDR3 spans 12 residues. With 3 bases removed from V and 1 base from J, the gap between germline ends came to 1 base.

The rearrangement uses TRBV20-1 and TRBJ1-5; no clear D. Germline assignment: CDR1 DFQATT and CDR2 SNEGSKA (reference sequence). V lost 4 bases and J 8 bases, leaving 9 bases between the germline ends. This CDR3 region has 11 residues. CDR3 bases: TGCAGTGCTACCTCCGGGAAGCCCCAGCATTTT. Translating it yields CSATSGKPQHF.

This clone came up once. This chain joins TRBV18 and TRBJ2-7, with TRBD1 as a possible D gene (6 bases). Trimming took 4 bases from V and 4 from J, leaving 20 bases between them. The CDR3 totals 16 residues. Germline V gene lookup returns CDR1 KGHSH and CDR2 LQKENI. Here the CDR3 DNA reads TGTGCCAGCTCACGACAGGAAGCGGCTATGGGGTACGAGCAGTACTTC. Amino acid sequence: CASSRQEAAMGYEQYF.

The CDR3 is CASSFGDRAFF. CDR3 DNA sequence: TGTGCCAGCAGCTTCGGCGATCGAGCTTTCTTT. V gene TRBV11-1 combines with J gene TRBJ1-1; D gene unclear. The CDR3 totals 11 residues. V was shortened by 3 bases and J by 10 bases, with 9 bases between the two germline ends. In germline, CDR1 is SGHAT, CDR2 FQDESV (reference sequence).

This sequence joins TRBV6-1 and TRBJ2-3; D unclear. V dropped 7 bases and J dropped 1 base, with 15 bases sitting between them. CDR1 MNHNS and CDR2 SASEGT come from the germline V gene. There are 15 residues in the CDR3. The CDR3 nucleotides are TGTGCCAGCACCCCCGAGGATCGGGGCACAGATACGCAGTATTTT. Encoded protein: CASTPEDRGTDTQYF.

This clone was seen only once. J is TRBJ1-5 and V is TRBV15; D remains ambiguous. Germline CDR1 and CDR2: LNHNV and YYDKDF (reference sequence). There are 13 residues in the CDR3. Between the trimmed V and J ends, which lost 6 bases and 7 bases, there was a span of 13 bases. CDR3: CATSLTSLQPQHF. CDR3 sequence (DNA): TGTGCCACCAGTCTGACATCGCTCCAGCCCCAGCATTTT.

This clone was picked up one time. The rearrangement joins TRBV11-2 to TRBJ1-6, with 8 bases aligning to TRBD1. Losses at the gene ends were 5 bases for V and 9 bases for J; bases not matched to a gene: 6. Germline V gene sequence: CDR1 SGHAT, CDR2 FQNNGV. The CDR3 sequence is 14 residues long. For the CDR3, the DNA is TGTGCCAGCAGCCCACAGGGGGAAAGTTCACCCCTCCACTTT. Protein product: CASSPQGESSPLHF.

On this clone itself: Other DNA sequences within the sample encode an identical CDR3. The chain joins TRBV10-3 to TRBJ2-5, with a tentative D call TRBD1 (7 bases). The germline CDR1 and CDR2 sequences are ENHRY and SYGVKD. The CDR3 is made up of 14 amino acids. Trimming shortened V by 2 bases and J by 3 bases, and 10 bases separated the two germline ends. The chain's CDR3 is CAISEGRGEETQYF. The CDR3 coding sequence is TGTGCCATCAGTGAGGGCAGGGGGGAAGAGACCCAGTACTTC.

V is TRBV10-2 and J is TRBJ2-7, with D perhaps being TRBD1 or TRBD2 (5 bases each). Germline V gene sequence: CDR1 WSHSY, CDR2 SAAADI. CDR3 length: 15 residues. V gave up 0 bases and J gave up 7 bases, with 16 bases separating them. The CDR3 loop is CASSESGRRPGEQYF. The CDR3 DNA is TGCGCCAGCAGTGAGTCGGGACGCCGTCCGGGGGAGCAGTACTTC.

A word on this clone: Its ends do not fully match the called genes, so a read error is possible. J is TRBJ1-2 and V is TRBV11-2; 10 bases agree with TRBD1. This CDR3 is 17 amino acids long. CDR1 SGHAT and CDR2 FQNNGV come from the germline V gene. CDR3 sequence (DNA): TGCGCCAGCAGCCAAGATATAAGGGACAGGGGTCACGATGGCTACACCTTC. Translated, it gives CASSQDIRDRGHDGYTF.

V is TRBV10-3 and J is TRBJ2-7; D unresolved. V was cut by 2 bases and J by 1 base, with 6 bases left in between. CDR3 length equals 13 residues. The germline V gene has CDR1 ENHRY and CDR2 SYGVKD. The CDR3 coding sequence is TGTGCCATCAGTGAGGTGGGGTCCTACGAGCAGTACTTC. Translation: CAISEVGSYEQYF.

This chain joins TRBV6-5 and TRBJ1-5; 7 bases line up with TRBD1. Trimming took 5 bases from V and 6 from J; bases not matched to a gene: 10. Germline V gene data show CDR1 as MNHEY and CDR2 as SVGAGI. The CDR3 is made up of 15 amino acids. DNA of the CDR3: TGTGCCAGCAGTCAATACAGGGGCCCGGGTCAGCCCCAGCATTTT. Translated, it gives CASSQYRGPGQPQHF.